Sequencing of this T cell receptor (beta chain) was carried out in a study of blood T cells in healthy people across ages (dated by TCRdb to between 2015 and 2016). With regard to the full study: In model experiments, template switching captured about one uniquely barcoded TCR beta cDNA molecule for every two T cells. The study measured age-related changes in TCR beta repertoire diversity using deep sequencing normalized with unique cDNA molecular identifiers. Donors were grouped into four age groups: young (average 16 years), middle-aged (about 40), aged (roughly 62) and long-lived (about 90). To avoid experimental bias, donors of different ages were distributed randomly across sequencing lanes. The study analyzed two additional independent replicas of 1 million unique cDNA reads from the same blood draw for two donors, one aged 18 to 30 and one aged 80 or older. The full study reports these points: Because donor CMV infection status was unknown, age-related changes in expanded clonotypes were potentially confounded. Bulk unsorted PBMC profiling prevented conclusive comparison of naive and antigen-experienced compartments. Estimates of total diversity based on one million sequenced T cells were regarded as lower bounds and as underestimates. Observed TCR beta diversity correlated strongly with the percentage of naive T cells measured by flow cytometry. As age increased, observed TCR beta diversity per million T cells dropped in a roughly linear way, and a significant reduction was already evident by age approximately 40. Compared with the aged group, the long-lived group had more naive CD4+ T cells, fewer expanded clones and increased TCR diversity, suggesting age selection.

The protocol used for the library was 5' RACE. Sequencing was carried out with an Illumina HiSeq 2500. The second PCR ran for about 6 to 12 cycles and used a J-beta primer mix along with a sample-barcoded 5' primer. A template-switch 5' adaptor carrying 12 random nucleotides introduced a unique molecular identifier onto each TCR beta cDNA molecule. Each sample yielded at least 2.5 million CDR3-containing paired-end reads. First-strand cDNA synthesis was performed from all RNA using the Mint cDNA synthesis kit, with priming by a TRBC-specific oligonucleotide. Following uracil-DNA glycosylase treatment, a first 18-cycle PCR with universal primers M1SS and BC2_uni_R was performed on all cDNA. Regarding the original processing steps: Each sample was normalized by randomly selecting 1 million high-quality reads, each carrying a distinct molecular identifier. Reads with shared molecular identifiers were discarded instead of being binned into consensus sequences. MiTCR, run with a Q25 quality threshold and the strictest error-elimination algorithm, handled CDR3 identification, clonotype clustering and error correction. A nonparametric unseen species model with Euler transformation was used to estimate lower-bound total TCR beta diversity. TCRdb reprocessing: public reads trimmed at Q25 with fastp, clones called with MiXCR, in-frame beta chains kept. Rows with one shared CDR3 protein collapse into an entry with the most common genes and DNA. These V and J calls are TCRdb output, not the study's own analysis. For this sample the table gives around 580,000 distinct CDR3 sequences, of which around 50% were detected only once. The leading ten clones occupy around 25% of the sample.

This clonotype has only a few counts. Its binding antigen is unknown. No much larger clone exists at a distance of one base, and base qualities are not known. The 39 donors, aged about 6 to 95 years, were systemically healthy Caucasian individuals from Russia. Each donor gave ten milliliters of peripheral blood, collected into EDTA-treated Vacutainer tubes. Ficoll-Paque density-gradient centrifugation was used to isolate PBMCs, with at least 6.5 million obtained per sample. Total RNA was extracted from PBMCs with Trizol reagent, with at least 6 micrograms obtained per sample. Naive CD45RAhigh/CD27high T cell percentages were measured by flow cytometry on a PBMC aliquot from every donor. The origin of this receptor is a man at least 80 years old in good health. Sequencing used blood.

The DNA reads TGCGCCAGCAGCACCGGGGACAGTAACTATGGCTACACCTTC. Its protein reads: CASSTGDSNYGYTF. Recombination linked TRBV5-1 to TRBJ1-2; the junction holds 7 bases that match TRBD1. From V the trimming removes 4 bases and from J it removes 1 base, while the gene matches leave 4 bases of the junction unaccounted for. The CDR3 covers 14 residues, taking in both the cysteine and the phenylalanine. Of the read, only the CDR3 DNA is kept; its 42 bases are in frame from base 1. Taken from the germline V gene, the CDR1 and CDR2 loops are SGHRS and YFSETQ.